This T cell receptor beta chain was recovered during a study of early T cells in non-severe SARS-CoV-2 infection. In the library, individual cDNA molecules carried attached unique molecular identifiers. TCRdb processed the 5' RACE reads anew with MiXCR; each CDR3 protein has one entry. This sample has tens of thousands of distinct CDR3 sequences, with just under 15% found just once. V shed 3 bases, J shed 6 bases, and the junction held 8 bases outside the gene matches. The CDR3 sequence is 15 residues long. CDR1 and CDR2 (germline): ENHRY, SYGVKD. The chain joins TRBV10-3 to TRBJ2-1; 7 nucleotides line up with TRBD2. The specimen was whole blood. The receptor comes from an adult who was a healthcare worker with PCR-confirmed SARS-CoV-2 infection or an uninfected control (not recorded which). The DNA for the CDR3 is TGTGCCATCAGTGAAGGCGGGAGCATCCGCAATGAGCAGTTCTTC. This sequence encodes CAISEGGSIRNEQFF.